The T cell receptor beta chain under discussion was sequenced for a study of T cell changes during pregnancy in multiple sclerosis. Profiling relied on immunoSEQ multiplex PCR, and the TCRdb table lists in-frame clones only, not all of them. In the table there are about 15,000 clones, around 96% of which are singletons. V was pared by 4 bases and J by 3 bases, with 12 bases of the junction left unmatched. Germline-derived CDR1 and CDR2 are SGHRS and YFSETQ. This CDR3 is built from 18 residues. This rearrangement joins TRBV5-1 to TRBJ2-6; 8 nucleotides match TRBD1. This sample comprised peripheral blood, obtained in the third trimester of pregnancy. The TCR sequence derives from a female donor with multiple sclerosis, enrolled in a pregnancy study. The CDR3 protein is CASSPRTGTPGGANVLTF. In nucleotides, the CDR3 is TGCGCCAGCAGCCCAAGGACAGGGACACCAGGTGGGGCCAACGTCCTGACTTTC.